Following are 14 T cell receptor beta chains from one sample sequenced in a study of cytomegalovirus exposure and HLA in healthy donors. The PCR had 60 Vbeta and 13 Jbeta primers. The table came from immunoSEQ multiplex PCR; TCRdb's copy has only in-frame clones and leaves some out. The repertoire holds about 160,000 clones, with approximately 78% as singletons. The sample consisted of PBMCs. Source of these receptors: a woman aged 18 to 35 in good health and CMV-seronegative.

This chain joins TRBV5-4 and TRBJ1-1, with D perhaps TRBD1 (6 bases). Germline V gene data show CDR1 as SGHNT and CDR2 as YYREEE (reference sequence). This CDR3 has 13 residues. V gave up 3 bases and J gave up 5 bases, with 11 bases separating them. DNA for the CDR3: TGTGCCAGCAGCTCCTCCAGGGGAACTGAAGCTTTCTTT. Translation gives CASSSSRGTEAFF.

The chain carries TRBV15 and TRBJ2-4; the D gene is possibly TRBD2 (6 bases). Germline V gives CDR1 LNHNV, CDR2 YYDKDF (reference sequence). Trimming removed 0 bases from V and 3 bases from J, with 12 bases in between. The CDR3 consists of 16 residues. The CDR3 protein is CATSRDGGAGKNIQYF. In nucleotides, the CDR3 is TGTGCCACCAGCAGAGATGGAGGGGCAGGCAAAAACATTCAGTACTTC. The whole variable domain, filled in from reference TRBV15 and TRBJ2-4, reads DAMVIQNPRYQVTQFGKPVTLSCSQTLNHNVMYWYQQKSSQAPKLLFHYYDKDFNNEADTPDNFQSRRPNTSFCFLDIRSPGLGDTAMYLCATSRDGGAGKNIQYFGAGTRLSVL.

The chain has TRBV10-3 and TRBJ2-7; 9 bases align to TRBD1. The J segment lost 3 bases and the V segment lost 6 bases, leaving 9 bases of the junction unmatched. CDR3 length: 15 residues. CDR1 and CDR2 (germline): ENHRY, SYGVKD. DNA for the CDR3: TGTGCCATCAGCAGGGACAGGGAGACCTTCTACGAGCAGTACTTC. This translates into CAISRDRETFYEQYF.

The chain uses TRBV19 and TRBJ1-4; TRBD1 matches 7 bases. CDR3 length equals 13 residues. The ends lost 8 bases at V and 7 bases at J; junction bases unmatched: 7. Germline lookup yields CDR1 LNHDA and CDR2 SQIVND (reference sequence). In nucleotides, the CDR3 is TGTGCCAGTCGACAGGGCGGGACTGAAAAACTGTTTTTT. Its protein product is CASRQGGTEKLFF.

This chain connects TRBV5-5 to TRBJ2-7; 8 bases are shared with TRBD1. The CDR3 has 16 residues. Germline CDR1 and CDR2: SGHKS and YYEKEE (reference sequence). V lost 0 bases and J lost 3; bases outside the gene matches: 8. The CDR3 DNA follows: TGTGCCAGCAGCTTGGGAGGACAGGGTGGATTCTACGAGCAGTACTTC. Amino acid sequence: CASSLGGQGGFYEQYF.

The V gene is TRBV20-1, the J gene TRBJ1-2, with unresolved D. V shed 6 bases and J shed 5 bases, with 10 bases lying between them. The CDR3 loop spans 11 amino acids. Germline V gives CDR1 DFQATT, CDR2 SNEGSKA (reference sequence). CDR3 residues: CSAEKVYGYTF. The CDR3 DNA reads TGCAGTGCCGAGAAAGTTTATGGCTACACCTTC.

This chain connects TRBV6-6 to TRBJ2-5, with D possibly matching TRBD1 (6 bases). V lost 2 bases to trimming and J lost 4 bases, with 11 bases between them. CDR1 MNHNY and CDR2 SVGAGI come from the germline V gene (reference sequence). This CDR3 is built from 14 residues. The CDR3 loop reads CASSYRGFVETQYF. The CDR3 nucleotides read TGTGCCAGCAGTTACAGGGGGTTTGTAGAGACCCAGTACTTC.

The chain has TRBV27 and TRBJ2-7, with D possibly TRBD1 on 6 matching bases. CDR1 and CDR2 from the germline V gene are MNHEY and SMNVEV (reference sequence). The CDR3 extends over 14 amino acids. V gave up 3 bases and J gave up 4 bases, with 13 bases separating them. CDR3 DNA sequence: TGTGCCAGCAGTTTGGGCAGGGGCCCGTACGAGCAGTACTTC. Amino acid sequence: CASSLGRGPYEQYF.

This rearrangement joins TRBV27 to TRBJ2-7, with a weak D call TRBD1 (6 bases). V was cut by 5 bases and J by 5 bases, with 19 bases left in between. The germline V gene encodes CDR1 MNHEY and CDR2 SMNVEV (reference sequence). The CDR3 runs 15 residues. CDR3 region: CASSLRDIVGHEQYF. In nucleotides, the CDR3 is TGTGCCAGCAGTCTCCGGGACATCGTAGGCCACGAGCAGTACTTC.

The rearrangement joins TRBV7-9 to TRBJ1-5, with a weak D call TRBD1 (6 bases). The CDR3 has 17 amino acids. Germline CDR1 and CDR2: SEHNR and FQNEAQ (reference sequence). Trimming removed 5 bases at V and 9 bases at J, with 26 bases between. CDR3 DNA sequence: TGTGCCAGCAGCCGACCGCAAATGGACAGTGTTCAGCGGCCCCAGCATTTT. Its translation: CASSRPQMDSVQRPQHF.

This chain joins TRBV7-3 and TRBJ1-2; D might be TRBD1 (6 bases). Germline-derived CDR1 and CDR2 are SGHTA and FQGTGA. V was shortened by 3 bases and J by 0 bases, with 11 bases between the two germline ends. The CDR3 covers 15 residues. The CDR3 here is CASSLDRASNYGYTF. The CDR3 DNA sequence: TGTGCCAGCAGCTTGGACAGAGCCTCTAACTATGGCTACACCTTC.

J is TRBJ2-7 and V is TRBV2, with a tentative D call TRBD2 (5 bases). Germline V gene data show CDR1 as SNHLY and CDR2 as FYNNEI. CDR3 length: 14 residues. Between the trimmed V and J ends, which lost 5 bases and 4 bases, there was a span of 15 bases. The CDR3 bases are TGTGCCAGCAGTCGAGGGTCCCCCGTATACGAGCAGTACTTC. This translates into CASSRGSPVYEQYF. The full variable domain, in which reference TRBV2 and TRBJ2-7 provide the parts outside the CDR3, is EPEVTQTPSHQVTQMGQEVILRCVPISNHLYFYWYRQILGQKVEFLVSFYNNEISEKSEIFDDQFSVERPDGSNFTLKIRSTKLEDSAMYFCASSRGSPVYEQYFGPGTRLTVT.

V is TRBV7-2 and J is TRBJ1-1; D possibly corresponds to TRBD1 (6 bases). Germline V gene data show CDR1 as SGHTA and CDR2 as FQGNSA. Trimming removed 2 bases at V and 5 bases at J, with 15 bases between. The CDR3 spans 15 residues. The CDR3, as DNA: TGTGCCAGCAGCTTATATGGACAGAGAACAACTGAAGCTTTCTTT. It is translated as CASSLYGQRTTEAFF. Drawing the rest from reference TRBV7-2 and TRBJ1-1, the complete variable domain is GAGVSQSPSNKVTEKGKDVELRCDPISGHTALYWYRQSLGQGLEFLIYFQGNSAPDKSGLPSDRFSAERTGGSVSTLTIQRTQQEDSAVYLCASSLYGQRTTEAFFGQGTRLTVV.

This clone occurred a few times. The chain carries TRBV4-1 and TRBJ2-7; 7 nucleotides match TRBD1. The CDR3 runs 15 residues. The V and J ends lost 3 bases and 2 bases, in that order; junction bases with no gene match: 7. The germline gives CDR1 MGHRA, CDR2 YSYEKL. The CDR3 is CASSHPGQSTYEQYF. In DNA form, the CDR3 reads TGCGCCAGCAGCCATCCGGGACAGTCTACCTACGAGCAGTACTTC.